This is a list of T cell receptor beta chains from one sample in a study of blood T cell repertoires in COVID-19. Sequencing was performed with immunoSEQ multiplex PCR; in TCRdb, only in-frame clones are kept and a portion is missing. This repertoire shows a few hundred thousand clones, more than 75% found once; its top ten account for 1% to 1.5%. Sequenced: PBMCs or T cells enriched from blood (not recorded which). Receptor source: a man aged 25-40 years who had recovered from COVID-19. Each CDR3 is given with its conserved first and last residue. D genes are given only for firm matches. For some rows the clone size is stated as once, few or many, or as a class when expanded; others skip it.

J	D	V	size	CDR3	DNA
TRBJ2-1	TRBD1	TRBV27	-	CASRTTGGRSYNEQFF	TGTGCCAGCAGGACCACAGGGGGAAGGTCCTACAATGAGCAGTTCTTC
TRBJ2-3	-	TRBV29-1	-	CSGWAITDTQYF	TGCAGCGGGTGGGCGATCACAGATACGCAGTATTTT
TRBJ1-1	-	TRBV6-1	-	CASKRGRGTEAFF	TGTGCCAGCAAACGAGGGCGCGGCACTGAAGCTTTCTTT
TRBJ2-1	TRBD2	TRBV12-3/TRBV12-4	-	CASSSMGGWFF	TGTGCCAGCAGTTCTATGGGGGGGTGGTTCTTC
TRBJ1-1	-	TRBV5-1	-	CASSLDTGGWSEAFF	TGCGCCAGCAGCTTGGATACGGGTGGATGGTCTGAAGCTTTCTTT
TRBJ2-1	-	TRBV7-8	-	CASGFGLTYNEQFF	TGTGCCAGCGGCTTTGGACTAACATACAATGAGCAGTTCTTC
TRBJ1-2	-	TRBV4-3	-	CASSQDLMTGSNYGYTF	TGCGCCAGCAGCCAAGATCTAATGACAGGATCTAACTATGGCTACACCTTC
TRBJ1-5	-	TRBV19	-	CASATTVHQSNQPQHF	TGTGCCAGTGCTACCACAGTTCACCAGAGCAATCAGCCCCAGCATTTT
TRBJ2-7	-	TRBV7-2	once	CASSLEAGYEQYF	TGTGCCAGCAGCCTAGAGGCGGGGTACGAGCAGTACTTC
TRBJ1-1	-	TRBV9	-	CASSVERETEAFF	TGTGCCAGCAGCGTAGAGAGAGAAACTGAAGCTTTCTTT
TRBJ2-6	-	TRBV4-2	-	CASSQEEPSSGANVLTF	TGTGCCAGCAGCCAAGAAGAACCTAGCTCTGGGGCCAACGTCCTGACTTTC
TRBJ2-3	-	TRBV27	-	CASSATGFGTDTQYF	TGTGCCAGCAGCGCTACAGGGTTTGGAACAGATACGCAGTATTTT
TRBJ2-5	-	TRBV14	few	CASSQTRAAQETQYF	TGTGCCAGCAGCCAGACCAGGGCGGCCCAAGAGACCCAGTACTTC
TRBJ2-2	-	TRBV6-1	-	CASGAGDRNTGELFF	TGTGCCAGCGGTGCAGGAGACAGAAACACCGGGGAGCTGTTTTTT
TRBJ1-4	TRBD1	TRBV4-3	-	CASSQDLGQSIPRRNEKLFF	TGCGCCAGCAGCCAAGATTTGGGACAGAGTATACCGCGTCGAAATGAAAAACTGTTTTTT
TRBJ2-2	-	TRBV11-2	-	CASSSQRITGELFF	TGTGCCAGCAGCTCTCAGCGGATCACCGGGGAGCTGTTTTTT
TRBJ1-5	-	TRBV19	-	CASSILGIGNQPQHF	TGTGCCAGTAGTATATTGGGTATCGGGAATCAGCCCCAGCATTTT
TRBJ2-1	-	TRBV3-1/TRBV3-2	once	CASSHAGEQFF	TGTGCCAGCAGCCATGCAGGGGAGCAGTTCTTC
TRBJ2-7	-	TRBV5-4	-	CASSLAVTGRSYEQYF	TGTGCCAGCAGCTTGGCCGTTACAGGCCGCTCCTACGAGCAGTACTTC
TRBJ2-7	-	TRBV19	-	CASSISRQPTYEQYF	TGTGCCAGTAGTATCTCGCGACAGCCTACCTACGAGCAGTACTTC
TRBJ1-1	-	TRBV18	-	CASSPIGAAQAFF	TGTGCCAGCTCACCAATAGGGGCCGCGCAGGCTTTCTTT
TRBJ2-1	-	TRBV7-2	-	CASSLASFSYNEQFF	TGTGCCAGCAGCTTAGCGTCCTTTTCCTACAATGAGCAGTTCTTC
TRBJ1-1	-	TRBV25-1	-	CATGLGTEAFF	TGTGCCACAGGTTTGGGTACTGAAGCTTTCTTT
TRBJ1-1	-	TRBV27	once	CASSLRSHTEAFF	TGTGCCAGCAGTTTACGGTCGCACACTGAAGCTTTCTTT
TRBJ1-6	TRBD1	TRBV11-2	-	CASSRSGQGISYNSPLHF	TGTGCCAGCAGCCGCTCCGGACAGGGAATCTCCTATAATTCACCCCTCCACTTT
TRBJ1-3	-	TRBV3-1/TRBV3-2	-	CASSPSGNTIYF	TGTGCCAGCAGCCCCTCGGGAAACACCATATATTTT
TRBJ1-4	-	TRBV6-2/TRBV6-3	-	CASSYQFEKLFF	TGTGCCAGCAGTTATCAGTTCGAAAAACTGTTTTTT
TRBJ1-6	TRBD1	TRBV14	-	CASSQGTGRNSPLHF	TGTGCCAGCAGCCAGGGGACAGGGCGTAATTCACCCCTCCACTTT
TRBJ2-3	-	TRBV7-2	-	CASSSIGWADTQYF	TGTGCCAGCAGCTCGATCGGGTGGGCAGATACGCAGTATTTT
TRBJ1-5	-	TRBV27	-	CASSWGGADNQPQHF	TGTGCCAGCAGTTGGGGCGGGGCCGACAATCAGCCCCAGCATTTT
TRBJ1-1	-	TRBV30	-	CAWSAGHENTEAFF	TGTGCCTGGAGTGCTGGACACGAGAACACTGAAGCTTTCTTT
TRBJ2-7	-	TRBV27	-	CASSLTPNKGYEQYF	TGTGCCAGCAGTTTAACACCCAACAAGGGGTACGAGCAGTACTTC
TRBJ1-2	-	TRBV6-5	once	CASSFGGGALGRGYTF	TGTGCCAGCAGTTTCGGTGGAGGGGCCTTAGGAAGGGGCTACACCTTC
TRBJ1-1	-	TRBV4-1	-	CASSQAMGGLGNTEAFF	TGCGCCAGCAGCCAAGCAATGGGGGGGCTTGGGAACACTGAAGCTTTCTTT
TRBJ1-4	TRBD1	TRBV5-6	-	CASSYRDRVEKLFF	TGTGCCAGCAGCTACCGGGACAGGGTTGAAAAACTGTTTTTT
TRBJ2-5	TRBD2	TRBV5-5	-	CASSLGLAGFETQYF	TGTGCCAGCAGCTTGGGACTAGCGGGGTTCGAGACCCAGTACTTC
TRBJ1-2	-	TRBV25-1	-	CASSLTEAYGYTF	TGTGCCAGCAGTCTGACAGAAGCCTATGGCTACACCTTC
TRBJ2-5	TRBD2	TRBV5-4	-	CASSPDGGGLETQYF	TGTGCCAGCAGCCCGGACGGGGGGGGCCTTGAGACCCAGTACTTC
TRBJ2-1	-	TRBV14	-	CASSHIGAYNEQFF	TGTGCCAGCAGCCATATAGGGGCTTACAATGAGCAGTTCTTC
TRBJ1-6	-	TRBV3-1/TRBV3-2	-	CASSLYGGSPLHF	TGTGCCAGCAGCCTATACGGAGGATCACCCCTCCACTTT
TRBJ1-1	TRBD1	TRBV11-1	-	CASSLRGTGLFTEAFF	TGTGCCAGCAGCTTAAGGGGGACAGGGCTTTTCACTGAAGCTTTCTTT
TRBJ1-2	-	TRBV21-1	-	CASSKTPIGGRLPYGYTF	TGTGCCAGCAGCAAAACCCCTATAGGGGGCCGGTTGCCCTATGGCTACACCTTC
TRBJ1-6	-	TRBV12-5	-	CASGLATGSPLHF	TGTGCTAGTGGTTTGGCTACTGGTTCACCCCTCCACTTT